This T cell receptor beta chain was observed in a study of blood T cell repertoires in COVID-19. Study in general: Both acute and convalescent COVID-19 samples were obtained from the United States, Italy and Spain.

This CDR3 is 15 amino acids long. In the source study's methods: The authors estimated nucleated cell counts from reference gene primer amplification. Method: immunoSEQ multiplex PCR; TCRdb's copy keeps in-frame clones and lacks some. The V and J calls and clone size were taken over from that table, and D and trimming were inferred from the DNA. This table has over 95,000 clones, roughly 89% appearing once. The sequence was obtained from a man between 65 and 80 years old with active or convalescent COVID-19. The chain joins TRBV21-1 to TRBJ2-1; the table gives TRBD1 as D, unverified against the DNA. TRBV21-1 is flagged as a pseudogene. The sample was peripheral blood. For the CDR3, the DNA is TGTGCCAGCACCCCATACAGGGACTCCTACAATGAGCAGTTCTTC. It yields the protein CASTPYRDSYNEQFF.